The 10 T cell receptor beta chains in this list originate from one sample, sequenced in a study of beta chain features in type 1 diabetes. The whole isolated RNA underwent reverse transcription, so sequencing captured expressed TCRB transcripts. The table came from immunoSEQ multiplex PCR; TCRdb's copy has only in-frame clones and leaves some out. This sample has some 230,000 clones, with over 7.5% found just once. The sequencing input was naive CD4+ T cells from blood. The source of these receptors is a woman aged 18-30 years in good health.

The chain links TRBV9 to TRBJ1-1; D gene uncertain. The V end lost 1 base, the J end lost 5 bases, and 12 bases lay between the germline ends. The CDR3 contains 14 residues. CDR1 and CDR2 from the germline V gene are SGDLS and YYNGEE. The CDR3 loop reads CASSVIRASTEAFF. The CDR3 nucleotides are TGTGCCAGCAGCGTAATTCGAGCCTCGACTGAAGCTTTCTTT.

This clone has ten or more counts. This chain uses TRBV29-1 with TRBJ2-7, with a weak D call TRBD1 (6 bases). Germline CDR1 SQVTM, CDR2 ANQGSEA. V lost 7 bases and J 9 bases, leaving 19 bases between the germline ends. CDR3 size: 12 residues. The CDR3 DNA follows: TGCAGCGGCCGATGGACAGTTGGTGGGCAGTACTTC. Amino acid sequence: CSGRWTVGGQYF.

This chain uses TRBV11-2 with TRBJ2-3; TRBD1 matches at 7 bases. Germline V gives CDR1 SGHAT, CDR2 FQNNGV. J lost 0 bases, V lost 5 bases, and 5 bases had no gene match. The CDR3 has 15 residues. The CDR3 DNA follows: TGTGCCAGCAGCCCAGGGACAGCCAGCACAGATACGCAGTATTTT. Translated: CASSPGTASTDTQYF.

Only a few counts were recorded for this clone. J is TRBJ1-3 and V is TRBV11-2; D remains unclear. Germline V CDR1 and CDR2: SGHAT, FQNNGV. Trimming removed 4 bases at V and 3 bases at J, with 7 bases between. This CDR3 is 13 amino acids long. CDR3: CASSSWSGNTIYF. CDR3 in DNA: TGTGCCAGCAGCTCCTGGAGTGGAAACACCATATATTTT.

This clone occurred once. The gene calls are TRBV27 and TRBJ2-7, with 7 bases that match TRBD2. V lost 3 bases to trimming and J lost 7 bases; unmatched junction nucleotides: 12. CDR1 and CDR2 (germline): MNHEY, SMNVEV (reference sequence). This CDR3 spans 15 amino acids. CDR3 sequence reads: CASSLVGAGVGEQYF. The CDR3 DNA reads TGTGCCAGCAGTTTGGTCGGTGCGGGGGTCGGGGAGCAGTACTTC.

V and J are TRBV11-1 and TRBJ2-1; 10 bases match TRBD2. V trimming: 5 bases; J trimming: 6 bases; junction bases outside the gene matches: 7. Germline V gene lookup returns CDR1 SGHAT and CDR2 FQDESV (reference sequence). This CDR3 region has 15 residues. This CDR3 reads CASSLPSGRSNEQFF. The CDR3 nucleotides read TGTGCCAGCAGCCTCCCTAGCGGGAGAAGCAATGAGCAGTTCTTC. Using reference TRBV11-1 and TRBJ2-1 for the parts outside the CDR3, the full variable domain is EAEVAQSPRYKITEKSQAVAFWCDPISGHATLYWYRQILGQGPELLVQFQDESVVDDSQLPKDRFSAERLKGVDSTLKIQPAELGDSAMYLCASSLPSGRSNEQFFGPGTRLTVL.

CDR3 protein: CSATRYIGYTF. The CDR3 DNA reads as TGCAGTGCTACTCGTTATATTGGCTACACCTTC. This chain links TRBV20-1 with TRBJ1-2; no reliable D call. CDR3 size: 11 residues. Trimming stripped 4 bases from V and 7 bases from J, with 10 bases between. The germline V gene has CDR1 DFQATT and CDR2 SNEGSKA (reference sequence).

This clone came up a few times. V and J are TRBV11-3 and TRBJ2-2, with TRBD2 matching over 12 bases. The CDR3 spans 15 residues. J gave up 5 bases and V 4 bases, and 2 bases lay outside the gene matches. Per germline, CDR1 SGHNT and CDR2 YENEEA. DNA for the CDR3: TGTGCCAGCAGCTCGGGGACTAGCGGGACCGGGGAGCTGTTTTTT. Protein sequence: CASSSGTSGTGELFF.

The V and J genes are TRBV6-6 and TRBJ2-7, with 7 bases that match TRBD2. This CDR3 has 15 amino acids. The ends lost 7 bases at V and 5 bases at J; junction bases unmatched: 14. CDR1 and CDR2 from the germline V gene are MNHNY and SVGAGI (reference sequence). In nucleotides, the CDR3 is TGTGCCAGCAAAAAGCGGGGAGTACGCGGTCACGAGCAGTACTTC. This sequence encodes CASKKRGVRGHEQYF.

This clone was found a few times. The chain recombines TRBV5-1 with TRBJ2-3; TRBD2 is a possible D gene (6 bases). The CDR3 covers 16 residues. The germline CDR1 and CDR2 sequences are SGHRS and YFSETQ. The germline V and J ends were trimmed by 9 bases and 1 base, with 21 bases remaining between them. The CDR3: CATRDLSPIGTDTQYF. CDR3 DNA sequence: TGCGCCACCAGGGACTTGTCCCCCATTGGCACAGATACGCAGTATTTT. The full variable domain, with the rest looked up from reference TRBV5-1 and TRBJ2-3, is KAGVTQTPRYLIKTRGQQVTLSCSPISGHRSVSWYQQTPGQGLQFLFEYFSETQRNKGNFPGRFSGRQFSNSRSEMNVSTLELGDSALYLCATRDLSPIGTDTQYFGPGTRLTVL.